A selection of T cell receptor beta chains follows, all from one sample in a study of response to subunit inactivated influenza vaccine. Each CDR3 protein is one row after TCRdb ran MiXCR on the RT-PCR reads. The data contain 280,000 or so distinct CDR3 sequences, 21% of them singletons. The material was PBMCs from blood, obtained less than 22 months after vaccination. Receptor source: a man aged 45 to 75 who received an inactivated influenza vaccine. CDR3s include the opening cysteine and the closing phenylalanine or tryptophan. The D gene is left open where the match is weak. Some rows mark clone size as missing; the rest say once, few, many or name a class of expanded clone.

abundance	d_gene	v_gene	j_gene	CDR3aa	CDR3nt
-	TRBD1	TRBV29-1	TRBJ1-5	CSVAFQTGHQPQHF	TGCAGCGTTGCCTTTCAGACAGGGCATCAGCCCCAGCATTTT
-	-	TRBV6-2/TRBV6-3	TRBJ2-2	CASSYPTRAGTGELFF	TGTGCCAGCAGTTATCCCACAAGGGCGGGGACCGGGGAGCTGTTTTTT
many	-	TRBV20-1	TRBJ1-5	CSAMGTHNQPQHF	TGCAGTGCTATGGGGACACACAATCAGCCCCAGCATTTT
-	-	TRBV27	TRBJ1-2	CASSLYGGINYGYTF	TGTGCCAGCAGTCTTTATGGGGGAATTAACTATGGCTACACCTTC
-	-	TRBV4-3	TRBJ1-5	CASSQAAGGVQPQHF	TGCGCCAGCAGCCAAGCGGCGGGGGGCGTACAGCCCCAGCATTTT
-	-	TRBV19	TRBJ2-2	CASSIQHTGELFF	TGTGCCAGTAGTATACAGCACACCGGGGAGCTGTTTTTT
many	-	TRBV6-1	TRBJ1-6	CASLPPGDNSPLHF	TGTGCCAGCCTACCCCCCGGGGATAATTCACCCCTCCACTTT
-	-	TRBV20-1	TRBJ1-3	CSAPISSGNTIYF	TGCAGTGCTCCTATAAGCTCTGGAAACACCATATATTTT
-	TRBD1	TRBV7-8	TRBJ2-5	CASSLPGQGEETQYF	TGTGCCAGCAGCTTGCCGGGACAGGGGGAAGAGACCCAGTACTTC
many	TRBD1	TRBV4-1	TRBJ1-6	CASSQGPTGSNSPLHF	TGCGCCAGCAGCCAAGGACCGACAGGGAGTAATTCACCCCTCCACTTT
-	-	TRBV20-1	TRBJ2-1	CSASGFGEWQFF	TGCAGTGCTAGTGGGTTTGGGGAATGGCAGTTCTTC
-	-	TRBV4-2	TRBJ2-5	CASSLLDSKETQYF	TGTGCCAGCAGCCTTTTGGACTCGAAAGAGACCCAGTACTTC
few	-	TRBV7-3	TRBJ2-2	CASSLGRDGELFF	TGTGCCAGCAGCTTGGGCCGGGACGGGGAGCTGTTTTTT
few	-	TRBV20-1	TRBJ1-6	CSASSVYRDSPLHF	TGCAGTGCTAGTTCGGTCTACAGAGATTCACCCCTCCACTTT
-	-	TRBV10-2	TRBJ1-2	CASSEGVLLYGYTF	TGCGCCAGCAGTGAGGGGGTCCTACTATATGGCTACACCTTC
many	-	TRBV14	TRBJ1-1	CASSQVAGMNTEAFF	TGTGCCAGCAGCCAAGTGGCAGGGATGAACACTGAAGCTTTCTTT
-	TRBD1	TRBV12-3/TRBV12-4	TRBJ2-7	CASSSIPDRKNEQYF	TGTGCCAGCAGTTCCATCCCGGACAGGAAAAACGAGCAGTACTTC
-	-	TRBV20-1	TRBJ1-4	CSARQGREKLFF	TGCAGTGCTCGTCAGGGGAGGGAAAAACTGTTTTTT
-	-	TRBV5-1	TRBJ2-2	CASSLATNTGELFF	TGCGCCAGCAGCTTGGCTACGAACACCGGGGAGCTGTTTTTT
few	TRBD2	TRBV5-1	TRBJ2-3	CASSRGTSGLLTDTQYF	TGCGCCAGCAGCCGGGGGACTAGCGGATTACTCACAGATACGCAGTATTTT
-	-	TRBV25-1	TRBJ2-3	CERPGLRGTDTQYF	TGTGAACGTCCCGGGCTCCGGGGCACAGATACGCAGTATTTT
-	-	TRBV7-2	TRBJ2-7	CASSLAGSYGEQYF	TGTGCCAGCAGCTTAGCGGGCAGCTATGGCGAGCAGTACTTC
-	-	TRBV7-2	TRBJ1-5	CASSPSGPNQPQHF	TGTGCCAGCAGCCCGTCGGGACCAAATCAGCCCCAGCATTTT
-	-	TRBV9	TRBJ2-2	CASSPWPPRGTGELFF	TGTGCCAGCAGCCCCTGGCCTCCCCGCGGGACCGGGGAGCTGTTTTTT
few	TRBD1	TRBV7-2	TRBJ2-7	CASSLEGAGSYEQYF	TGTGCCAGCAGCTTAGAGGGGGCGGGTTCCTACGAGCAGTACTTC
many	-	TRBV4-2	TRBJ1-5	CASSQDYVKGGATQHF	TGTGCCAGCAGCCAAGATTACGTTAAGGGCGGGGCGACCCAGCATTTT
few	TRBD2	TRBV4-3	TRBJ2-3	CASAISGGLYTDTQYF	TGCGCCAGCGCTATAAGCGGGGGCCTGTACACAGATACGCAGTATTTT
-	-	TRBV6-4	TRBJ1-2	CASSENGRGGGYTF	TGTGCCAGCAGTGAGAATGGCAGGGGCGGAGGCTACACCTTC
-	-	TRBV20-1	TRBJ2-4	CSARDEGTKNIQYF	TGCAGTGCTAGAGATGAAGGGACCAAAAACATTCAGTACTTC
-	-	TRBV20-1	TRBJ1-5	CSANLPGSSNQPQHF	TGCAGTGCTAACTTGCCCGGGTCTAGCAATCAGCCCCAGCATTTT
-	TRBD2	TRBV10-2	TRBJ2-3	CASSEASGPGNTQYF	TGCGCCAGCAGTGAGGCTAGCGGTCCCGGTAATACGCAGTATTTT
-	-	TRBV5-5	TRBJ1-1	CASSLDPDTEAFF	TGTGCCAGCAGCTTGGACCCTGACACTGAAGCTTTCTTT
-	-	TRBV15	TRBJ2-3	CATSREALERWGNADTQYF	TGTGCCACCAGCAGAGAAGCTCTAGAACGATGGGGGAATGCAGATACGCAGTATTTT
-	-	TRBV18	TRBJ2-7	CASSPVRQESYEQYF	TGTGCCAGCTCACCTGTCAGGCAGGAGTCCTACGAGCAGTACTTC
few	TRBD1	TRBV6-2/TRBV6-3	TRBJ1-1	CASSRQGRAFF	TGTGCCAGCTCGCGACAGGGTAGAGCTTTCTTT
-	-	TRBV11-2	TRBJ1-1	CASSLVFGGGTEAFF	TGTGCCAGCAGCTTAGTGTTTGGGGGAGGTACTGAAGCTTTCTTT
few	-	TRBV20-1	TRBJ1-1	CSAVRGGGVAAFF	TGCAGTGCTGTTAGGGGGGGGGGCGTCGCGGCTTTCTTT
few	TRBD1	TRBV25-1	TRBJ1-2	CASKGQGTPNYGYTF	TGTGCCAGCAAAGGACAGGGCACCCCTAACTATGGCTACACCTTC
-	TRBD1	TRBV29-1	TRBJ1-2	CSVERNRGSHTF	TGCAGCGTTGAAAGAAACAGGGGCAGCCACACCTTC
many	-	TRBV7-9	TRBJ1-2	CASSRRGGYTF	TGTGCCAGCAGCCGGAGGGGTGGCTACACCTTC